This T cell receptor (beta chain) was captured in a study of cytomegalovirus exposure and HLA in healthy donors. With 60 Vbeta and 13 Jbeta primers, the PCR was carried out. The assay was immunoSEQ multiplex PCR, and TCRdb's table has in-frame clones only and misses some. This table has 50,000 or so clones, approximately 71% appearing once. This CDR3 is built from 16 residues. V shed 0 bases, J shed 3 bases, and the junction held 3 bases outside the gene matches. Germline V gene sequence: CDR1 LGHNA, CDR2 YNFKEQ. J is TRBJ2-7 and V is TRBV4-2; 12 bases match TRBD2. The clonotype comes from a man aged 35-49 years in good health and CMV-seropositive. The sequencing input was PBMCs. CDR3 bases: TGTGCCAGCAGCCAAGATTTACTAGCGGGGGGCTACGAGCAGTACTTC. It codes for CASSQDLLAGGYEQYF.